The rows below give T cell receptor beta chains drawn from one sample of a study of patients and donors after allogeneic stem cell transplantation. TCRdb reprocessed the RT-PCR reads with MiXCR, giving one entry per CDR3 protein. Of over 2,500 distinct CDR3 sequences in the sample, less than 5% were seen once. Input material: blood, either unsorted or a sorted T cell fraction (not recorded which). Receptor source: a human donor who was either an allogeneic HSCT recipient or a stem cell or donor lymphocyte infusion donor (not recorded which). It is not recorded whose cells these are; they may come from a transplant donor. The CDR3 runs from the conserved cysteine through the conserved F or W. A D gene is named only where the DNA matches it firmly. Clone size reads once, few, many, or a class if the clone is expanded.

J gene: TRBJ1-2; D gene: TRBD1; clone size: many; V gene: TRBV19; CDR3 protein: CATHRGILTF; CDR3 DNA: TGTGCCACTCACAGGGGGATTTTGACCTTC
J gene: TRBJ2-2; D gene: TRBD2; clone size: medium-sized; V gene: TRBV20-1; CDR3 protein: CSARARLAGVTGELFF; CDR3 DNA: TGCAGTGCTAGAGCTAGGCTAGCGGGAGTTACCGGGGAGCTGTTTTTT
J gene: TRBJ2-5; D gene: .; clone size: many; V gene: TRBV19; CDR3 protein: CASSIGQQETQYF; CDR3 DNA: TGTGCCAGTTCGATCGGACAGCAAGAGACCCAGTACTTC
J gene: TRBJ1-1; D gene: .; clone size: many; V gene: TRBV29-1; CDR3 protein: CSVVFQGTEAFF; CDR3 DNA: TGCAGCGTTGTGTTTCAGGGCACTGAAGCTTTCTTT
J gene: TRBJ1-5; D gene: .; clone size: many; V gene: TRBV6-1; CDR3 protein: CASSEAMTAQEPQHF; CDR3 DNA: TGTGCCAGCAGTGAAGCCATGACGGCACAGGAGCCCCAGCATTTT
J gene: TRBJ2-7; D gene: .; clone size: medium-sized; V gene: TRBV18; CDR3 protein: CASSPRGVLDEQYF; CDR3 DNA: TGTGCCAGCTCACCACGCGGGGTATTGGACGAGCAGTACTTC
J gene: TRBJ1-2; D gene: .; clone size: large; V gene: TRBV12-3/TRBV12-4; CDR3 protein: CASSRAVRDGYTF; CDR3 DNA: TGTGCCAGCAGTCGGGCAGTCCGGGATGGCTACACCTTC
J gene: TRBJ2-1; D gene: .; clone size: medium-sized; V gene: TRBV10-3; CDR3 protein: CAISETESYTGNEQFF; CDR3 DNA: TGTGCCATCAGTGAGACAGAGTCCTACACGGGAAATGAGCAGTTCTTC
J gene: TRBJ1-5; D gene: TRBD1; clone size: medium-sized; V gene: TRBV12-3/TRBV12-4; CDR3 protein: CASSPDREDQPQHF; CDR3 DNA: TGTGCCAGCAGCCCGGACAGGGAGGATCAGCCCCAGCATTTT
J gene: TRBJ2-1; D gene: TRBD1; clone size: many; V gene: TRBV11-2; CDR3 protein: CASMKGAGSHNEQFF; CDR3 DNA: TGTGCCAGCATGAAGGGGGCAGGGTCGCACAATGAGCAGTTCTTC
J gene: TRBJ2-1; D gene: .; clone size: many; V gene: TRBV25-1; CDR3 protein: CASSEYHTGFEQFF; CDR3 DNA: TGTGCCAGCAGTGAATATCACACGGGGTTTGAGCAGTTCTTC
J gene: TRBJ2-1; D gene: .; clone size: many; V gene: TRBV11-2; CDR3 protein: CASSQMVTEEFF; CDR3 DNA: TGTGCCAGCAGCCAAATGGTTACTGAAGAGTTCTTC
J gene: TRBJ1-2; D gene: .; clone size: many; V gene: TRBV6-5; CDR3 protein: CASRDSNTYGYTF; CDR3 DNA: TGTGCCAGCAGGGACTCTAACACCTATGGCTACACCTTC
J gene: TRBJ1-6; D gene: .; clone size: many; V gene: TRBV5-5; CDR3 protein: CASSLQTDYSPLHF; CDR3 DNA: TGTGCCAGCAGCTTGCAGACAGACTATTCACCCCTCCACTTT
J gene: TRBJ2-1; D gene: .; clone size: many; V gene: TRBV18; CDR3 protein: CASSPQSANEQFF; CDR3 DNA: TGTGCCAGCTCACCCCAATCCGCCAATGAGCAGTTCTTC
J gene: TRBJ1-6; D gene: .; clone size: large; V gene: TRBV12-3/TRBV12-4; CDR3 protein: CASSLAGDRRAPLHF; CDR3 DNA: TGTGCCAGCAGTTTGGCCGGCGACAGACGGGCACCCCTCCACTTT
J gene: TRBJ2-6; D gene: .; clone size: many; V gene: TRBV29-1; CDR3 protein: CSVRQGANVLTF; CDR3 DNA: TGCAGCGTTCGACAGGGGGCCAACGTCCTGACTTTC
J gene: TRBJ2-3; D gene: .; clone size: many; V gene: TRBV5-1; CDR3 protein: CASSLNGPPNTDTQYF; CDR3 DNA: TGCGCCAGCAGCTTGAACGGGCCCCCCAACACAGATACGCAGTATTTT
J gene: TRBJ1-1; D gene: .; clone size: large; V gene: TRBV7-2; CDR3 protein: CASSLRTDLNTEAFF; CDR3 DNA: TGTGCCAGCAGCCTCCGGACAGACCTGAACACTGAAGCTTTCTTT
J gene: TRBJ2-1; D gene: .; clone size: many; V gene: TRBV13; CDR3 protein: CASSLGLSFSSYNEQFF; CDR3 DNA: TGTGCCAGCAGCTTAGGACTGTCTTTCAGCTCCTACAATGAGCAGTTCTTC
J gene: TRBJ1-2; D gene: TRBD1; clone size: many; V gene: TRBV29-1; CDR3 protein: CSVDTRRDSRYYGYTF; CDR3 DNA: TGCAGCGTTGATACCCGGCGGGACAGTCGTTACTATGGCTACACCTTC
J gene: TRBJ1-1; D gene: .; clone size: medium-sized; V gene: TRBV14; CDR3 protein: CASSQAGPLNTEAFF; CDR3 DNA: TGTGCCAGCAGCCAAGCGGGGCCCTTGAACACTGAAGCTTTCTTT